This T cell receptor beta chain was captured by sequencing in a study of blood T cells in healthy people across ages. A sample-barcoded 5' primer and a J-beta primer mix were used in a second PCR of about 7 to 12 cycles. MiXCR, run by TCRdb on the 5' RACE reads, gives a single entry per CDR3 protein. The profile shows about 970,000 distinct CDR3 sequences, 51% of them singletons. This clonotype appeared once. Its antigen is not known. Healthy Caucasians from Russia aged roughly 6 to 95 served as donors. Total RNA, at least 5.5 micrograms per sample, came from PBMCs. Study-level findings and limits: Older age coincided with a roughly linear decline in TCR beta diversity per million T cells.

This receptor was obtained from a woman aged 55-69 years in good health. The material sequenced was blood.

CDR3 sequence (DNA): TGTGCCAGCAGCTTCACTAGCGGGAGCCTTACAGATACGCAGTATTTT. It is translated as CASSFTSGSLTDTQYF. The chain recombines TRBV7-2 with TRBJ2-3, with TRBD2 matching 11 bases. CDR1 SGHTA and CDR2 FQGNSA come from the germline V gene. After removal of 3 bases from V and 3 bases from J, the junction contained 5 bases not matched to a gene. This CDR3 comprises 16 residues.